The T cell receptor (beta chain) described here comes from a study of control samples from healthy donors and cancer patients. This CDR3 spans 15 amino acids. In germline, CDR1 is MDHEN, CDR2 SYDVKM. Trimming stripped 7 bases from V and 10 bases from J, with 25 bases between. Only in-frame clones appear in the TCRdb table, and some are missing; sequencing was by immunoSEQ multiplex PCR. In the table there are 200,000 or so clones, about 94% of which are singletons. This clonotype was obtained from a man in his forties or fifties in good health. Sample: blood. V is TRBV28 and J is TRBJ1-2, with D possibly being TRBD1 (5 bases). CDR3: CASTTRGRGRPPYTF. The CDR3 nucleotides are TGTGCCAGCACCACACGAGGAAGGGGACGGCCGCCCTACACCTTC.